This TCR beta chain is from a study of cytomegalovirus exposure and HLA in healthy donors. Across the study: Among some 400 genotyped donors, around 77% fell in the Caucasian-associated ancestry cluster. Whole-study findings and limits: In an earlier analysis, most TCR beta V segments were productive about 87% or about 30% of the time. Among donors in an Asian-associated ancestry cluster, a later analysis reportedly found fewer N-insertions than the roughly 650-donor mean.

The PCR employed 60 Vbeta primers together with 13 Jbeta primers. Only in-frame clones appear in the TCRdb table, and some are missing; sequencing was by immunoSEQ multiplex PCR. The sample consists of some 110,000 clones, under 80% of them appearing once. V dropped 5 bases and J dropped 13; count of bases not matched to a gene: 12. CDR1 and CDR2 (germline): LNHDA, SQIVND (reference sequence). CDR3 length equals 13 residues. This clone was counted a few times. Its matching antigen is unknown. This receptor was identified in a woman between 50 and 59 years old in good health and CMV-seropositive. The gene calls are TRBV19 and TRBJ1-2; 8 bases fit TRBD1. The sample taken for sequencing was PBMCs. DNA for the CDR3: TGTGCCAGTAGTCCTGAGCAGGGGGCGGCTATCACCTTC. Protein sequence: CASSPEQGAAITF.